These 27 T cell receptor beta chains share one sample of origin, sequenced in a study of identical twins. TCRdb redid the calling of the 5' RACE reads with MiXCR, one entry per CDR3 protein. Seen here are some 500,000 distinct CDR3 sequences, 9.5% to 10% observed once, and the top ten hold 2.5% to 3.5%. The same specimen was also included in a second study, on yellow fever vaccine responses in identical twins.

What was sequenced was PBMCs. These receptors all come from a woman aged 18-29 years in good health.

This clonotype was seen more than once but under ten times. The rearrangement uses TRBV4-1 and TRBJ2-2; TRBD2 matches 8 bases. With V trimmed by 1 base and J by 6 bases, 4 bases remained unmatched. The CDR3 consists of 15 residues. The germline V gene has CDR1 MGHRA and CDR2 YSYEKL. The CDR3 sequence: CASSQAGLGAGELFF. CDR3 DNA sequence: TGCGCCAGCAGCCAAGCGGGACTAGGGGCCGGGGAGCTGTTTTTT.

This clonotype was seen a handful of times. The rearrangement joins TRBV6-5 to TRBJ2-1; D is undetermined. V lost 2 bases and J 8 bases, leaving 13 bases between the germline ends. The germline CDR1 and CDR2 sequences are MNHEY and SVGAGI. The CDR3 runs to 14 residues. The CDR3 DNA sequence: TGTGCCAGCAGTTACCTCCCCGAACCCCATGAGCAGTTCTTC. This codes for CASSYLPEPHEQFF.

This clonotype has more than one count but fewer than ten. CDR3 sequence reads: CASSLTPGLAAYEQYF. As DNA, the CDR3 is TGTGCCAGCAGCCTAACCCCGGGACTAGCGGCCTACGAGCAGTACTTC. The rearrangement links TRBV6-1 to TRBJ2-7, with 11 positions matching TRBD2. J was trimmed by 2 bases and V by 6 bases; bases with no gene match: 9. The CDR3 runs 16 residues. Germline lookup yields CDR1 MNHNS and CDR2 SASEGT.

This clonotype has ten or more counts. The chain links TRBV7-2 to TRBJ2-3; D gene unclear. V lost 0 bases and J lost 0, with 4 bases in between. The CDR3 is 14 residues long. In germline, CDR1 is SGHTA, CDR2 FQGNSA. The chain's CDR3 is CASSLAHSTDTQYF. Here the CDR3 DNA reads TGTGCCAGCAGCTTAGCACATAGCACAGATACGCAGTATTTT. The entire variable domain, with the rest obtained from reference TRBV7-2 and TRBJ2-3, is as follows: GAGVSQSPSNKVTEKGKDVELRCDPISGHTALYWYRQSLGQGLEFLIYFQGNSAPDKSGLPSDRFSAERTGGSVSTLTIQRTQQEDSAVYLCASSLAHSTDTQYFGPGTRLTVL.

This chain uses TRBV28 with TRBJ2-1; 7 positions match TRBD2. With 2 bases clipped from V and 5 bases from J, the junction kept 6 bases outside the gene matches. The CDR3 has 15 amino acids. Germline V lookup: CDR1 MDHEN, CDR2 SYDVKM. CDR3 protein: CASSLRGLPNNEQFF. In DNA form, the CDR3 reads TGTGCCAGCAGTTTAAGGGGACTACCTAACAATGAGCAGTTCTTC. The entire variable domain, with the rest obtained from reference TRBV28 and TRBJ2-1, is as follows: DVKVTQSSRYLVKRTGEKVFLECVQDMDHENMFWYRQDPGLGLRLIYFSYDVKMKEKGDIPEGYSVSREKKERFSLILESASTNQTSMYLCASSLRGLPNNEQFFGPGTRLTVL.

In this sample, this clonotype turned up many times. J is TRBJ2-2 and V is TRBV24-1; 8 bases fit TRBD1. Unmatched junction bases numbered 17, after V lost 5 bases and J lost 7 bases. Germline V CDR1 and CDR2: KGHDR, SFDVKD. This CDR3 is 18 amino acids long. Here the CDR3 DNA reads TGTGCCACCAGTGCTTCCCGGCCAAGGACAGGGACCCACGGGGAGCTGTTTTTT. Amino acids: CATSASRPRTGTHGELFF.

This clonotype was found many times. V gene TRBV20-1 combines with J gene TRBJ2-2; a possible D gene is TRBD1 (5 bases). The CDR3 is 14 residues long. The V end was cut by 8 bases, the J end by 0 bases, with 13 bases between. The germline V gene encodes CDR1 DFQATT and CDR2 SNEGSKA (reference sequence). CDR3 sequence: CSTNRQTNTGELFF. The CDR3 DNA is TGCAGTACTAATAGACAGACGAACACCGGGGAGCTGTTTTTT.

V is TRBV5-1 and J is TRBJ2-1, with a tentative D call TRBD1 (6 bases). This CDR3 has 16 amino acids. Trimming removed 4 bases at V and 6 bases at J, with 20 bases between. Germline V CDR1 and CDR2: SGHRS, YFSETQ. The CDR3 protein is CASSTAGAARGNEQFF. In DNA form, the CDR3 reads TGCGCCAGCAGCACCGCAGGGGCCGCAAGAGGCAATGAGCAGTTCTTC.

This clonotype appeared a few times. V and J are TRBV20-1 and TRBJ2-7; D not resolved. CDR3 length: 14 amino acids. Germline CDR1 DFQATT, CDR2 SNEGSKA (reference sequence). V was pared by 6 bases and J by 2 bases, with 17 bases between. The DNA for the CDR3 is TGCAGTGCAAAGACGCTAACCGGAGCCTACGAGCAGTACTTC. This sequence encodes CSAKTLTGAYEQYF.

CDR3 in amino acids: CSVQGSGGLISYNEQFF. In DNA form, the CDR3 reads TGCAGCGTCCAGGGTAGCGGGGGCCTTATCTCCTACAATGAGCAGTTCTTC. The genes are TRBV29-1 and TRBJ2-1, with 9 bases fitting TRBD2. Looked up from germline, CDR1 is SQVTM and CDR2 is ANQGSEA. With V trimmed by 6 bases and J by 0 bases, 12 bases remained unmatched. This CDR3 region has 17 residues.

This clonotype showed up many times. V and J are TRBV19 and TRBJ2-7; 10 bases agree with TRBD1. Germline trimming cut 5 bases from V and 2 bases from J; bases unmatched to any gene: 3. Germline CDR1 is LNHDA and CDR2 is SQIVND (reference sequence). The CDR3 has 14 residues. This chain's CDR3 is CASSAGTGAYEQYF. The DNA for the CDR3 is TGTGCCAGTAGTGCCGGGACAGGGGCCTACGAGCAGTACTTC.

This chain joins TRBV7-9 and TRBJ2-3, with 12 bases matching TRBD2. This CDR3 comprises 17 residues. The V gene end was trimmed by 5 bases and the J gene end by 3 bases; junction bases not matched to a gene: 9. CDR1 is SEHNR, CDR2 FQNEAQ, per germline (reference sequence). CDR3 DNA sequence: TGTGCCAGCAGCCCACTAGCGGGAGGACGTAGGACAGATACGCAGTATTTT. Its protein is CASSPLAGGRRTDTQYF. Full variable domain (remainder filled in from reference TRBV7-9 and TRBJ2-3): DTGVSQNPRHKITKRGQNVTFRCDPISEHNRLYWYRQTLGQGPEFLTYFQNEAQLEKSRLLSDRFSAERPKGSFSTLEIQRTEQGDSAMYLCASSPLAGGRRTDTQYFGPGTRLTVL.

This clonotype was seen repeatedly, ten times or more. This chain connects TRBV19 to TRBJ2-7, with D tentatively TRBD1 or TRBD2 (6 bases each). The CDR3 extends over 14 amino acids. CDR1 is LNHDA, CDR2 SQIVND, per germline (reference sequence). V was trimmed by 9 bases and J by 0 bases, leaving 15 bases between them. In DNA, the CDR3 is TGTGCCAGCAGCATCGGGGGCAGCTCCTACGAGCAGTACTTC. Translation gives CASSIGGSSYEQYF.

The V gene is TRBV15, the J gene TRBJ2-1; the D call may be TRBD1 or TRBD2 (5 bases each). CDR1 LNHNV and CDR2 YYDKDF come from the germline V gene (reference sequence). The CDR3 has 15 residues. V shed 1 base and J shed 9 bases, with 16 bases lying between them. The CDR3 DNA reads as TGTGCCACCAGCAGAGGAGGGACGAGGGGCGGTGAGCAGTTCTTC. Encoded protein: CATSRGGTRGGEQFF.

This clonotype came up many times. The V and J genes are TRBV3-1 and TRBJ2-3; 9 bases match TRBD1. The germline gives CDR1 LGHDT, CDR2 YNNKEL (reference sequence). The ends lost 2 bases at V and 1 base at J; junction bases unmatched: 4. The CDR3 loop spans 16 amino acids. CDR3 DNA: TGTGCCAGCAGCCAAACGGGACAGGGAGGCACAGATACGCAGTATTTT. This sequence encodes CASSQTGQGGTDTQYF.

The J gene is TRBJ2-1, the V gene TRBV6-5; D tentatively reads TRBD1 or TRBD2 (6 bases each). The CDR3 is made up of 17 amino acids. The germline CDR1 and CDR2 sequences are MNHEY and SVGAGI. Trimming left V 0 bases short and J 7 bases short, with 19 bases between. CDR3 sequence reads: CASSYSSAELGGNEQFF. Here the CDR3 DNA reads TGTGCCAGCAGTTACTCCTCCGCTGAATTAGGGGGGAATGAGCAGTTCTTC.

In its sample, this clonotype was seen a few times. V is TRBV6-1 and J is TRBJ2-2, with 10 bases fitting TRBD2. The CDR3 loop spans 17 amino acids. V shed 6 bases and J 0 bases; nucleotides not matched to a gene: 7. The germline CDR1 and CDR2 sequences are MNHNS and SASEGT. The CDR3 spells CASRRGLAGANTGELFF. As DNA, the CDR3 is TGTGCCAGCAGGAGGGGGCTAGCGGGAGCGAACACCGGGGAGCTGTTTTTT.

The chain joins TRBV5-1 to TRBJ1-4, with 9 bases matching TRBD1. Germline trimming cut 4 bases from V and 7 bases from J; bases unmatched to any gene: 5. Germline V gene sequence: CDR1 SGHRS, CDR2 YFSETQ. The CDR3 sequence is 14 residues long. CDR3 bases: TGCGCCAGCAGCCGGGACAGGGTTGGTGAAAAACTGTTTTTT. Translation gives CASSRDRVGEKLFF.

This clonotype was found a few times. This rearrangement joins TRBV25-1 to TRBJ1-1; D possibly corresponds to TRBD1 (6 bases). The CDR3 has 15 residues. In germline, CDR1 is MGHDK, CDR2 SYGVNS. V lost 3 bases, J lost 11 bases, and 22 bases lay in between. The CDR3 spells CASSDPSRDILEAFF. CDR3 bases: TGTGCCAGCAGTGACCCCAGCCGGGACATCTTGGAGGCTTTCTTT.

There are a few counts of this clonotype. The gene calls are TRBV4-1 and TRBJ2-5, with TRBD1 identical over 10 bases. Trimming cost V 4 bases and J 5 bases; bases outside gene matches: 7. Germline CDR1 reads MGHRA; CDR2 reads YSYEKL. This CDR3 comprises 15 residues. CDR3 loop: CASSPGQGMLETQYF. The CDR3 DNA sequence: TGCGCCAGCAGCCCGGGACAGGGGATGTTGGAGACCCAGTACTTC.

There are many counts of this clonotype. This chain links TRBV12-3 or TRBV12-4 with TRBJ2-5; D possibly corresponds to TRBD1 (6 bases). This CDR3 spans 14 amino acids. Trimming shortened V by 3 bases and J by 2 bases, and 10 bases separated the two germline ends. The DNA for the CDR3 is TGTGCCAGCAGTTTTGATGACAGGCAAGAGACCCAGTACTTC. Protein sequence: CASSFDDRQETQYF.

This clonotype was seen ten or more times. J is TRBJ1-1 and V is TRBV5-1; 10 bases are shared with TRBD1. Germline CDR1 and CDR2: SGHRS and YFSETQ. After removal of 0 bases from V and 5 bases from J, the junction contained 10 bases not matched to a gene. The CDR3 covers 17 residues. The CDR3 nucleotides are TGCGCCAGCAGCTTGGGGAATAGACAGGGGGCTGCTACTGAAGCTTTCTTT. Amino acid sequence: CASSLGNRQGAATEAFF.

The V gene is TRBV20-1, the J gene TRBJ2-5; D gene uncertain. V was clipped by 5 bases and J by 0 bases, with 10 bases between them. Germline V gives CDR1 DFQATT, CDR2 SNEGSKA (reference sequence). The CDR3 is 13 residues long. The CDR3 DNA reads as TGCAGTGCTCGAAGGGTCAACCAAGAGACCCAGTACTTC. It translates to CSARRVNQETQYF.

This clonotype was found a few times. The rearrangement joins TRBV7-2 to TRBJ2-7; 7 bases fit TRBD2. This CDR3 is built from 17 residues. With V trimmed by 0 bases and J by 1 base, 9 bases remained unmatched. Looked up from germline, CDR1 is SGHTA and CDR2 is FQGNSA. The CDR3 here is CASSLAASGGKSYEQYF. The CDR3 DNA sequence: TGTGCCAGCAGCTTAGCGGCTAGCGGAGGTAAATCCTACGAGCAGTACTTC.

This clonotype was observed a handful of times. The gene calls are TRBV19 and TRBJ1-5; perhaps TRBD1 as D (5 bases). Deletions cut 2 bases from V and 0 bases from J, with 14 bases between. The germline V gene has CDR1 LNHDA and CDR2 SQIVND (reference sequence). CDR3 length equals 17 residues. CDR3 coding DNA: TGTGCCAGTAGTATATTCCGACAGAGAAGTAGCAATCAGCCCCAGCATTTT. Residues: CASSIFRQRSSNQPQHF.

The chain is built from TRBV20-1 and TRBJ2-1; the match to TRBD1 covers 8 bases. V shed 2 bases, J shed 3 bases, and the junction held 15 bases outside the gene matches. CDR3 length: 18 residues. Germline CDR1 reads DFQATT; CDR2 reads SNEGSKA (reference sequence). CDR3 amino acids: CSARRTFGQGGDYNEQFF. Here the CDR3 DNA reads TGCAGTGCTAGACGTACCTTTGGACAGGGAGGAGACTACAATGAGCAGTTCTTC.

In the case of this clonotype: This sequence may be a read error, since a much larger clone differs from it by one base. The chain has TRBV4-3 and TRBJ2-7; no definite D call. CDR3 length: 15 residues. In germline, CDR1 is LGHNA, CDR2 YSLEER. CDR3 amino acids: CTSSQDMDPAYEQYF. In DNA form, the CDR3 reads TGCACCAGCAGCCAAGATATGGACCCTGCCTACGAGCAGTACTTC.